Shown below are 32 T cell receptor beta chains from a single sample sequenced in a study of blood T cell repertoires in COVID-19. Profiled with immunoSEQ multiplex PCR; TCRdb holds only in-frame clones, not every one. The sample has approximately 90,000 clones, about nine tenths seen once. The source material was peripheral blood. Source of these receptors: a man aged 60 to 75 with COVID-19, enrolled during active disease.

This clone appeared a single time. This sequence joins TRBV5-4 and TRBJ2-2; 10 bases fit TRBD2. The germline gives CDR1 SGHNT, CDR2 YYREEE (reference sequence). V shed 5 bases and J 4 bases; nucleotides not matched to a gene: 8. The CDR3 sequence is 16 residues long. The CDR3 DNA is TGTGCCAGCAGTTCTGGGACTAGCGCGTCCACCGGGGAGCTGTTTTTT. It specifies CASSSGTSASTGELFF.

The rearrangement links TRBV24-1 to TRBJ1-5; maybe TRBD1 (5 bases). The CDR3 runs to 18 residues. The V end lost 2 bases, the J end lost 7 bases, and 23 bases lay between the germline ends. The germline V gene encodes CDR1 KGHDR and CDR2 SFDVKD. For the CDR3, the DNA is TGTGCCACCAGTGATTCGGTAGGGGCGCAAGGTATTATGCAGCCCCAGCATTTT. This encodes CATSDSVGAQGIMQPQHF.

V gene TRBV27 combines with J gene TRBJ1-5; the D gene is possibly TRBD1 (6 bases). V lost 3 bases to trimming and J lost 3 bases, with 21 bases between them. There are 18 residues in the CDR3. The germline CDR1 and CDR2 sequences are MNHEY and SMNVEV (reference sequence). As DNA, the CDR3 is TGTGCCAGCAGTTTCCTCCCAGCCCGGGACACCGACAATCAGCCCCAGCATTTT. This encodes CASSFLPARDTDNQPQHF.

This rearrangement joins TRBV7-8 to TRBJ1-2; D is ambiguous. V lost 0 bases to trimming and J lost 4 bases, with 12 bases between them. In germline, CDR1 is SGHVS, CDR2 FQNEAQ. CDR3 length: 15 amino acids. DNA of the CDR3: TGTGCCAGCAGCTTAGCGCCGACACAGACCTATGGCTACACCTTC. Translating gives CASSLAPTQTYGYTF.

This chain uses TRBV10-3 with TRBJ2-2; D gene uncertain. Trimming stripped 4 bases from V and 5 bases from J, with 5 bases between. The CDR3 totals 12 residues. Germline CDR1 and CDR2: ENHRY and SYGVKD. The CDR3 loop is CAISVGTGELFF. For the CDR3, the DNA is TGTGCCATCAGTGTCGGGACCGGGGAGCTGTTTTTT.

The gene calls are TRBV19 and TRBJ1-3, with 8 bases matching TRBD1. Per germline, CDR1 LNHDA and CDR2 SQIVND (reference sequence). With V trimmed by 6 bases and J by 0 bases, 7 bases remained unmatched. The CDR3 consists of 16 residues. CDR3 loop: CASSKGQANSGNTIYF. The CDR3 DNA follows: TGTGCCAGTAGCAAGGGACAGGCCAACTCTGGAAACACCATATATTTT.

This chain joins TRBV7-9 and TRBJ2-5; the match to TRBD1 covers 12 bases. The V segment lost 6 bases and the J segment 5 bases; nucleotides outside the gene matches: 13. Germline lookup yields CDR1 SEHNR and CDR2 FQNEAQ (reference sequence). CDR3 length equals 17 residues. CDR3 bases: TGTGCCAGCAGATCCGGGACAGGGGGCAAGAGAGGGGAGACCCAGTACTTC. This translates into CASRSGTGGKRGETQYF.

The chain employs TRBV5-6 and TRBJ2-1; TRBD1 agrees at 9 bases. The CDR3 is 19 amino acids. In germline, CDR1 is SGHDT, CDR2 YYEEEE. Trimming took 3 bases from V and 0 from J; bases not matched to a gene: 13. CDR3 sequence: CASSSRDREQLSSYNEQFF. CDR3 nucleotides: TGTGCCAGCAGCTCCCGGGACAGGGAACAACTTAGCTCCTACAATGAGCAGTTCTTC.

CDR3 loop: CASSPPQDTDTQYF. In nucleotides, the CDR3 is TGTGCCAGCAGCCCACCCCAGGACACAGATACGCAGTATTTT. This chain connects TRBV6-5 to TRBJ2-3; D not certain. The germline V gene encodes CDR1 MNHEY and CDR2 SVGAGI. V dropped 6 bases and J dropped 2 bases, with 12 bases sitting between them. There are 14 residues in the CDR3.

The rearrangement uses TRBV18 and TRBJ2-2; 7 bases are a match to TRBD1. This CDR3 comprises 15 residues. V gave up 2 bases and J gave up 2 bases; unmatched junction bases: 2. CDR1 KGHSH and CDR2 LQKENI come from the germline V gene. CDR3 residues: CASSPGQVNTGELFF. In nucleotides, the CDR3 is TGTGCCAGCTCACCAGGACAGGTCAACACCGGGGAGCTGTTTTTT.

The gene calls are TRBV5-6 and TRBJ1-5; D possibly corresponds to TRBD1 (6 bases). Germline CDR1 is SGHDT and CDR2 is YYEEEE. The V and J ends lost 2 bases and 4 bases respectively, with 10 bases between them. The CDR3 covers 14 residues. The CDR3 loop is CASSLQGRNQPQHF. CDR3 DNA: TGTGCCAGCAGCTTACAGGGTCGTAATCAGCCCCAGCATTTT.

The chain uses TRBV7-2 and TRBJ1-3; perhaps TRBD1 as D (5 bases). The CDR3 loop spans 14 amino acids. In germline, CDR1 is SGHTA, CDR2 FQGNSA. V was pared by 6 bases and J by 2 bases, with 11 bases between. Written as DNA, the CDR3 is TGTGCCAGCAGTTCAGGGTCAACTGGAAACACCATATATTTT. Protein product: CASSSGSTGNTIYF.

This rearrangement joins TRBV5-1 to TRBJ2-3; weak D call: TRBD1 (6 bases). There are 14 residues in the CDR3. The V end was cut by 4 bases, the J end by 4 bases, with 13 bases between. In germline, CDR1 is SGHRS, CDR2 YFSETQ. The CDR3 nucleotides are TGCGCCAGCAGCCCGGGGTCAGGGGCAGATACGCAGTATTTT. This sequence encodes CASSPGSGADTQYF.

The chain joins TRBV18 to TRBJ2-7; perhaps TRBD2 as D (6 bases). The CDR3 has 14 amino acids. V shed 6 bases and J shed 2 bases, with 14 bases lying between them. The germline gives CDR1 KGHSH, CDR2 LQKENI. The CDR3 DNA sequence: TGTGCCAGCTCTCGACCAGGAGGGACCTACGAGCAGTACTTC. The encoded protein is CASSRPGGTYEQYF.

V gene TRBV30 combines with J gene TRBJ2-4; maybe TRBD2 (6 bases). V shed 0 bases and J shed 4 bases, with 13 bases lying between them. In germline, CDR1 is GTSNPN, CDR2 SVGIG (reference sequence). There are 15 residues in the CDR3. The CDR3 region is CAWSVDRGTKNIQYF. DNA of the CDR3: TGTGCCTGGAGTGTGGATCGTGGGACTAAAAACATTCAGTACTTC.

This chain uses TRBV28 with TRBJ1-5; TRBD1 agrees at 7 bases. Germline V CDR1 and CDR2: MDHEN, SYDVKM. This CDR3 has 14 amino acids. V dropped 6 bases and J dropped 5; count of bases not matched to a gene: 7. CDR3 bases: TGTGCCAGCAGCCCCGGACAGGATTATCAGCCCCAGCATTTT. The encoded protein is CASSPGQDYQPQHF. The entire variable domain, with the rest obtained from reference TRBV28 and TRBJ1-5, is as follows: DVKVTQSSRYLVKRTGEKVFLECVQDMDHENMFWYRQDPGLGLRLIYFSYDVKMKEKGDIPEGYSVSREKKERFSLILESASTNQTSMYLCASSPGQDYQPQHFGDGTRLSIL.

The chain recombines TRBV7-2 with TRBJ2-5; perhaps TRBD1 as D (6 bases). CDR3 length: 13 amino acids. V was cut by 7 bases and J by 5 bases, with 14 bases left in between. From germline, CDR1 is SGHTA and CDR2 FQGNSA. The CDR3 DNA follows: TGTGCCAGCAAAATGCGGACAGACGAGACCCAGTACTTC. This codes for CASKMRTDETQYF.

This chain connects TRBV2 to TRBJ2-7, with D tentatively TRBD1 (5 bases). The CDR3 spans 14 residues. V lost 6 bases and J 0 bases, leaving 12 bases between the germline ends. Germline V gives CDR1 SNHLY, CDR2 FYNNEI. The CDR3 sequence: CASRALRDSYEQYF. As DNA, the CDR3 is TGTGCCAGCAGAGCCCTCAGGGACTCCTACGAGCAGTACTTC.

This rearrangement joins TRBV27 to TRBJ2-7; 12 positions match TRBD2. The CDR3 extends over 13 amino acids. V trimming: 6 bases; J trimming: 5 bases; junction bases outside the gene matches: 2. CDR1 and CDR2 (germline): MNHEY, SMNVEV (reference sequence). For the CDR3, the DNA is TGTGCCAGCAGGAGACTAGCGGGAGACGAGCAGTACTTC. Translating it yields CASRRLAGDEQYF.

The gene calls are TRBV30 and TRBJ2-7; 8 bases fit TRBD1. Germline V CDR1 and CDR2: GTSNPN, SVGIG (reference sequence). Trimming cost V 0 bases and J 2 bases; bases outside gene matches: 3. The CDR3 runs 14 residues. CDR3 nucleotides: TGTGCCTGGAGTGTACAACAGGGGGCCTACGAGCAGTACTTC. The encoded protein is CAWSVQQGAYEQYF.

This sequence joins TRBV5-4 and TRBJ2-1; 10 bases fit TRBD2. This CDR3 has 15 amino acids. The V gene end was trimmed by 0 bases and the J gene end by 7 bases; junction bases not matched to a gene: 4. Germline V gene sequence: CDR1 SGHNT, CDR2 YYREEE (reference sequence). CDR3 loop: CASSLAAGGGNEQFF. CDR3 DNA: TGTGCCAGCAGCTTGGCAGCGGGAGGGGGGAATGAGCAGTTCTTC. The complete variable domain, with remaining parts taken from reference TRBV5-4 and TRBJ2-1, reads ETGVTQSPTHLIKTRGQQVTLRCSSQSGHNTVSWYQQALGQGPQFIFQYYREEENGRGNFPPRFSGLQFPNYSSELNVNALELDDSALYLCASSLAAGGGNEQFFGPGTRLTVL.

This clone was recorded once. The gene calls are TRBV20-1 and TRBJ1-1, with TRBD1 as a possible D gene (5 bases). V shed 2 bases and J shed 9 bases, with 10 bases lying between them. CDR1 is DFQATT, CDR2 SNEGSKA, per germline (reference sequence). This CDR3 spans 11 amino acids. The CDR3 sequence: CSARTTEKAFF. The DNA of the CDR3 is TGCAGTGCTAGAACGACAGAGAAAGCTTTCTTT.

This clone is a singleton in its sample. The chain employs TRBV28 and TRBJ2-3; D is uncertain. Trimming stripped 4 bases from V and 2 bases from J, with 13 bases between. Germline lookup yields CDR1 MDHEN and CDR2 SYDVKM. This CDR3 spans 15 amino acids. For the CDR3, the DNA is TGTGCCAGCAGTTCCCTCCGTTCAGACACAGATACGCAGTATTTT. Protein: CASSSLRSDTDTQYF.

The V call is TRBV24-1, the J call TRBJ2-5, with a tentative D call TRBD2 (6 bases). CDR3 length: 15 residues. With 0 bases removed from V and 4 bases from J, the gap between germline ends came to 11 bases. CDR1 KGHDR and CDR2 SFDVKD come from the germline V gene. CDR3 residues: CATSDLVGGGETQYF. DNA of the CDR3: TGTGCCACCAGTGATTTGGTGGGAGGAGGAGAGACCCAGTACTTC.

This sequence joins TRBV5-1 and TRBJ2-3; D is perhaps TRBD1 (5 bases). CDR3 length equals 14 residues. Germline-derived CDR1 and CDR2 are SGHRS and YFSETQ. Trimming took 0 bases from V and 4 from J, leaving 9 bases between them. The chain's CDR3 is CASSLGRGADTQYF. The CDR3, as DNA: TGCGCCAGCAGCTTGGGTAGGGGCGCAGATACGCAGTATTTT.

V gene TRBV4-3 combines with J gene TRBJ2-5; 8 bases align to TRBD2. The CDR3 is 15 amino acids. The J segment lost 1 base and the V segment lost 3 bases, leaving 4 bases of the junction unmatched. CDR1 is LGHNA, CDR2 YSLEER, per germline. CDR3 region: CASSHPGGPQETQYF. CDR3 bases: TGCGCCAGCAGCCACCCGGGAGGGCCCCAAGAGACCCAGTACTTC.

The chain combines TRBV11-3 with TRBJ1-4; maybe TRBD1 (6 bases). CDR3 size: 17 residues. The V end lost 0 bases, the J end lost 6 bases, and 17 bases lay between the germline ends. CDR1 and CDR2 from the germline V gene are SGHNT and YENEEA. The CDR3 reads CASSLEGTTPEDEKLFF. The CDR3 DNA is TGTGCCAGCAGCTTAGAGGGGACAACACCCGAGGATGAAAAACTGTTTTTT.

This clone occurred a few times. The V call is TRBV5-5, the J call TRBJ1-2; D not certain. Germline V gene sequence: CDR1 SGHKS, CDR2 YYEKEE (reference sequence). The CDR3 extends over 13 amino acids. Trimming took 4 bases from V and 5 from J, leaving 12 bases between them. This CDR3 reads CASSPGQRYGYTF. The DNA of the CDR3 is TGTGCCAGCAGCCCCGGGCAGCGGTATGGCTACACCTTC. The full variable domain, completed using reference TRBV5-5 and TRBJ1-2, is DAGVTQSPTHLIKTRGQQVTLRCSPISGHKSVSWYQQVLGQGPQFIFQYYEKEERGRGNFPDRFSARQFPNYSSELNVNALLLGDSALYLCASSPGQRYGYTFGSGTRLTVV.

CDR3 nucleotide sequence: TGTGCCAGCAGCTTAGACCCACCATGGACTAGCGGAACCACCGGGGAGCTGTTTTTT. It is translated as CASSLDPPWTSGTTGELFF. The gene calls are TRBV11-3 and TRBJ2-2, with TRBD2 matching over 10 bases. In germline, CDR1 is SGHNT, CDR2 YENEEA. Losses at the gene ends were 0 bases for V and 4 bases for J; bases not matched to a gene: 11. The CDR3 sequence is 19 residues long.

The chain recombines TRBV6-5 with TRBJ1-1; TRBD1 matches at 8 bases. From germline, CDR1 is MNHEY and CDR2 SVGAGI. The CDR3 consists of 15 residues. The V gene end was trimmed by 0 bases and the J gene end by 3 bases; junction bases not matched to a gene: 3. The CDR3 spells CASSYSSGGYTEAFF. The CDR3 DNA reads TGTGCCAGCAGTTACTCGTCAGGGGGCTACACTGAAGCTTTCTTT.

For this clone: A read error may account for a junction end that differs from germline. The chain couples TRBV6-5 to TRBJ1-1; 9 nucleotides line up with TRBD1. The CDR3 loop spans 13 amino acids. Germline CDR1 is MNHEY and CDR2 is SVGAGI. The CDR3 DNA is TGCTTCGGACAGGGGATCATGAACACTGAAGCTTTCTTT. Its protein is CFGQGIMNTEAFF.

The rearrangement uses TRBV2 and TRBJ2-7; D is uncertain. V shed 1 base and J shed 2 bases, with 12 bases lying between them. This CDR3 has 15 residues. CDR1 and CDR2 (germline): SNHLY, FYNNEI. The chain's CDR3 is CASSEEGDQTYEQYF. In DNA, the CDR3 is TGTGCCAGCAGTGAAGAAGGAGACCAGACCTACGAGCAGTACTTC.